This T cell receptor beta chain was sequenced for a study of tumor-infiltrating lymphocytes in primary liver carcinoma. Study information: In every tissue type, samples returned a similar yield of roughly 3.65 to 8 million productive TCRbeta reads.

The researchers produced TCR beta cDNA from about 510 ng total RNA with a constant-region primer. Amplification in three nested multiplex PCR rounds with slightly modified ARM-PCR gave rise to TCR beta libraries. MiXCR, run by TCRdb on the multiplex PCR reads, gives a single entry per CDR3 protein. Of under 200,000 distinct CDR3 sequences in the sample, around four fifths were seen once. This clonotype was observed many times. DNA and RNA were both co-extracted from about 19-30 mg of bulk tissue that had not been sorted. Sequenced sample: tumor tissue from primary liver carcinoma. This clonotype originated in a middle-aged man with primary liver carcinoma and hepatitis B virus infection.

The CDR3 region is CASSLLPGRGETQYF. Here the CDR3 DNA reads TGTGCCAGCAGCCTCCTCCCGGGGAGGGGAGAGACCCAGTACTTC. The chain employs TRBV14 and TRBJ2-5; 7 bases fit TRBD2. CDR1 is SGHDN, CDR2 FVKESK, per germline. V was pared by 4 bases and J by 4 bases, with 9 bases of the junction left unmatched. The length of the CDR3 is 15 residues.